These T cell receptor beta chains were read from a single sample in a study of Graves' ophthalmopathy and Graves' hyperthyroidism. In TCRdb, the multiplex PCR reads were re-called with MiXCR into one record per CDR3 protein. The repertoire includes 260,000 or so distinct CDR3 sequences, around 42% of them detected once, and around 43% sits in the top ten. Sequences were obtained from peripheral blood. The source is an adult man with Graves' ophthalmopathy. The CDR3 runs from the conserved cysteine through the conserved F or W. The D gene is left open where the match is weak. The size entry is marked missing in some rows and otherwise reads once, few, many or a size class.

size: -
J: TRBJ2-5
D: TRBD1
V: TRBV10-2
CDR3: CASSTLETGQQRETQYF
DNA: TGTGCCAGCAGTACCCTCGAAACGGGACAGCAAAGGGAGACCCAGTACTTC

size: -
J: TRBJ1-6
D: -
V: TRBV6-6
CDR3: CAIKSSYNSPLHF
DNA: TGTGCCATCAAGAGCTCCTATAATTCACCCCTCCACTTT

size: few
J: TRBJ2-2
D: -
V: TRBV24-1
CDR3: CATSDYRNTGELFF
DNA: TGTGCCACCAGTGATTACAGGAACACCGGGGAGCTGTTTTTT

size: -
J: TRBJ2-1
D: TRBD1
V: TRBV7-8
CDR3: CASSPGTAYNEQFF
DNA: TGTGCCAGCAGCCCCGGGACAGCCTACAATGAGCAGTTCTTC

size: -
J: TRBJ2-7
D: -
V: TRBV5-1
CDR3: CASSHRDLSYEQYF
DNA: TGTGCCAGCAGTCACAGGGACCTCTCCTACGAGCAGTACTTC

size: few
J: TRBJ1-1
D: -
V: TRBV20-1
CDR3: CSAPREGAGEEAFF
DNA: TGCAGTGCCCCTCGTGAAGGGGCGGGAGAGGAAGCTTTCTTT

size: -
J: TRBJ2-7
D: TRBD1
V: TRBV29-1
CDR3: CSVGGQGYNEQYF
DNA: TGCAGCGTCGGGGGACAGGGATACAATGAGCAGTACTTC

size: once
J: TRBJ1-1
D: TRBD1
V: TRBV25-1
CDR3: CASSYRDRGYTEAFF
DNA: TGTGCCAGCAGTTACCGGGACAGGGGATATACTGAAGCTTTCTTT

size: many
J: TRBJ2-6
D: -
V: TRBV24-1
CDR3: CATSDFGESSGANVLTF
DNA: TGTGCCACCAGTGATTTTGGTGAGAGCTCTGGGGCCAACGTCCTGACTTTC

size: -
J: TRBJ2-5
D: -
V: TRBV24-1
CDR3: CATSDPPGAWETQYF
DNA: TGTGCCACCAGTGACCCTCCGGGGGCTTGGGAGACCCAGTACTTC

size: few
J: TRBJ1-1
D: -
V: TRBV7-7
CDR3: CASSRETDTEAFF
DNA: TGTGCTAGCAGCCGCGAAACGGACACTGAAGCTTTCTTT

size: many
J: TRBJ2-6
D: -
V: TRBV7-2
CDR3: CASRGHSGANVLTF
DNA: TGTGCCAGCAGGGGCCACTCTGGGGCCAACGTCCTGACTTTC

size: -
J: TRBJ1-3
D: TRBD1
V: TRBV19
CDR3: CASNFGQGGNTIYF
DNA: TGTGCCAGTAACTTCGGACAGGGAGGAAACACCATATATTTT

size: -
J: TRBJ1-1
D: TRBD1
V: TRBV7-2
CDR3: CASSLNGAWGQANTEAFF
DNA: TGTGCCAGCAGCTTAAATGGGGCATGGGGACAGGCCAACACTGAAGCTTTCTTT

size: -
J: TRBJ1-2
D: TRBD1
V: TRBV28
CDR3: CAGGWTGDYGYTF
DNA: TGTGCCGGCGGATGGACAGGGGACTATGGCTACACCTTC

size: few
J: TRBJ2-7
D: -
V: TRBV4-2
CDR3: CASSFSPDSDEQYF
DNA: TGTGCCAGCAGCTTCTCCCCGGATTCTGACGAGCAGTACTTC

size: few
J: TRBJ1-6
D: -
V: TRBV9
CDR3: CASGGISPLHF
DNA: TGTGCCAGCGGGGGTATTTCACCCCTCCACTTT

size: -
J: TRBJ2-7
D: -
V: TRBV19
CDR3: CASSPPDSGEQYF
DNA: TGTGCCAGTAGTCCCCCGGACAGTGGCGAGCAGTACTTC

size: -
J: TRBJ1-5
D: -
V: TRBV2
CDR3: CASSLFGEGHQPQHF
DNA: TGTGCCAGCAGCTTGTTCGGGGAGGGTCATCAGCCCCAGCATTTT

size: once
J: TRBJ1-6
D: -
V: TRBV7-8
CDR3: CASSGPAGVYNSPLHF
DNA: TGTGCCAGCAGCGGACCGGCCGGGGTTTATAATTCACCCCTCCACTTT

size: -
J: TRBJ2-7
D: TRBD2
V: TRBV11-2
CDR3: CASSPSGGNNEQYF
DNA: TGTGCCAGCAGCCCCTCGGGGGGTAACAACGAGCAGTACTTC

size: -
J: TRBJ1-2
D: -
V: TRBV11-3
CDR3: CASSLLAGPYGYTF
DNA: TGTGCCAGCAGCTTATTGGCGGGACCCTATGGCTACACCTTC

size: -
J: TRBJ2-7
D: TRBD2
V: TRBV11-2
CDR3: CASSVGLAGVSEQYF
DNA: TGTGCCAGCAGCGTGGGACTAGCGGGAGTTTCCGAGCAGTACTTC

size: -
J: TRBJ1-1
D: -
V: TRBV7-9
CDR3: CASSGGGQGGTEAFF
DNA: TGTGCCAGCAGCGGCGGAGGGCAGGGAGGCACTGAAGCTTTCTTT

size: -
J: TRBJ2-7
D: -
V: TRBV29-1
CDR3: CSVRVVYEQYF
DNA: TGCAGCGTGAGGGTGGTCTACGAGCAGTACTTC

size: -
J: TRBJ2-5
D: TRBD1
V: TRBV12-3/TRBV12-4
CDR3: CASSSGTGGQETQYF
DNA: TGTGCCAGCAGTTCCGGGACAGGGGGTCAAGAGACCCAGTACTTC

size: -
J: TRBJ2-5
D: TRBD1
V: TRBV9
CDR3: CASNGQGVPETQYF
DNA: TGTGCCAGCAACGGACAGGGGGTACCAGAGACCCAGTACTTC

size: few
J: TRBJ1-5
D: -
V: TRBV19
CDR3: CASNRWPQHF
DNA: TGTGCCAGCAACCGGTGGCCCCAGCATTTT

size: -
J: TRBJ1-5
D: -
V: TRBV7-2
CDR3: CASSQDKGGGFYSNQPQHF
DNA: TGCGCCAGCAGCCAAGATAAGGGGGGGGGGTTTTATAGCAATCAGCCCCAGCATTTT

size: -
J: TRBJ2-5
D: TRBD2
V: TRBV7-8
CDR3: CASSFKRRGGDRETQYF
DNA: TGTGCCAGCAGCTTTAAAAGGCGGGGGGGAGATCGAGAGACCCAGTACTTC

size: -
J: TRBJ2-6
D: -
V: TRBV20-1
CDR3: CSARDRSGANVLTF
DNA: TGCAGTGCTAGAGATCGCTCTGGGGCCAACGTCCTGACTTTC

size: -
J: TRBJ2-5
D: TRBD2
V: TRBV29-1
CDR3: CSVEVTSGSQETQYF
DNA: TGCAGCGTTGAAGTGACTAGCGGGTCCCAAGAGACCCAGTACTTC

size: few
J: TRBJ2-5
D: -
V: TRBV15
CDR3: CATSGFQETQYF
DNA: TGTGCCACCAGCGGCTTCCAAGAGACCCAGTACTTC

size: few
J: TRBJ2-7
D: TRBD1
V: TRBV2
CDR3: CASSSPGTGYEQYF
DNA: TGTGCCAGCAGTTCCCCCGGGACAGGGTACGAGCAGTACTTC

size: -
J: TRBJ1-1
D: -
V: TRBV7-3
CDR3: CATKREGQTNTEAFF
DNA: TGTGCCACAAAACGGGAGGGCCAGACGAACACTGAAGCTTTCTTT

size: -
J: TRBJ1-1
D: -
V: TRBV9
CDR3: CASSVGGQPEAFF
DNA: TGTGCCAGCAGCGTAGGAGGACAGCCTGAAGCTTTCTTT